The 20 T cell receptor beta chains listed next were all sequenced from one sample in a study of blood T cell repertoires in COVID-19. Here immunoSEQ multiplex PCR was the method, and the copy in TCRdb shows in-frame clones only, minus some. Of fewer than 110,000 clones listed, 87% are singletons. Material for sequencing was peripheral blood. All receptors come from a man aged 50-59 years in a cohort sampled during active COVID-19.

The V and J genes are TRBV3-1 (or the pseudogene TRBV3-2) and TRBJ2-1; 7 bases are shared with TRBD1. This CDR3 has 14 amino acids. Germline V gene lookup returns CDR1 LGHDT and CDR2 YNNKEL (reference sequence). Unmatched junction bases numbered 8, after V lost 0 bases and J lost 12 bases. CDR3 nucleotides: TGTGCCAGCAGCCAAGATCTGACAGGGAATAGGCAGTTCTTC. Translated, it gives CASSQDLTGNRQFF.

The chain employs TRBV19 and TRBJ2-2; D possibly corresponds to TRBD1 (6 bases). V lost 3 bases and J lost 6, with 11 bases in between. The germline V gene encodes CDR1 LNHDA and CDR2 SQIVND (reference sequence). This CDR3 contains 14 residues. The chain's CDR3 is CASSIRGGAGELFF. The CDR3 DNA is TGTGCCAGTAGTATTAGAGGGGGAGCCGGGGAGCTGTTTTTT.

The chain combines TRBV5-1 with TRBJ2-1, with 8 positions matching TRBD2. CDR3 length: 14 amino acids. From germline, CDR1 is SGHRS and CDR2 YFSETQ. Germline trimming cut 4 bases from V and 4 bases from J; bases unmatched to any gene: 4. The CDR3 reads CASSPGGGYNEQFF. CDR3 in DNA: TGCGCCAGCAGCCCGGGGGGGGGTTACAATGAGCAGTTCTTC.

This clone has just one count. The chain's CDR3 is CASTAQHSNQPQHF. CDR3 coding DNA: TGTGCCAGCACGGCACAGCATAGCAATCAGCCCCAGCATTTT. The V call is TRBV2, the J call TRBJ1-5, with unresolved D. The CDR3 extends over 14 amino acids. The ends were cut back, 7 bases at V and 0 bases at J, with 10 bases in the middle. The germline V gene has CDR1 SNHLY and CDR2 FYNNEI.

The V gene is TRBV5-1, the J gene TRBJ2-5; weak D call: TRBD2 (5 bases). The germline CDR1 and CDR2 sequences are SGHRS and YFSETQ. Between the trimmed V and J ends, which lost 3 bases and 5 bases, there was a span of 11 bases. CDR3 length equals 13 residues. The DNA of the CDR3 is TGCGCCAGCAGCTGGCGACCGGGGGAGACCCAGTACTTC. This encodes CASSWRPGETQYF.

The gene calls are TRBV7-6 and TRBJ2-2; TRBD2 aligns across 9 bases. V lost 1 base, J lost 5 bases, and 11 bases stayed unmatched. From germline, CDR1 is SGHVS and CDR2 FNYEAQ. The CDR3 is made up of 18 amino acids. CDR3 bases: TGTGCCAGCAGCTTAGGCCCTCCTGCGGGGGGGCGGACCGGGGAGCTGTTTTTT. Protein sequence: CASSLGPPAGGRTGELFF.

The rearrangement joins TRBV18 to TRBJ1-4; TRBD1 matches 7 bases. CDR1 and CDR2 (germline): KGHSH, LQKENI. CDR3 length: 13 amino acids. After removal of 5 bases from V and 6 bases from J, the junction contained 3 bases not matched to a gene. CDR3 DNA: TGTGCCAGCTCAGGGACAGAATATGAAAAACTGTTTTTT. Protein product: CASSGTEYEKLFF. The full variable domain, in which reference TRBV18 and TRBJ1-4 provide the parts outside the CDR3, is NAGVMQNPRHLVRRRGQEARLRCSPMKGHSHVYWYRQLPEEGLKFMVYLQKENIIDESGMPKERFSAEFPKEGPSILRIQQVVRGDSAAYFCASSGTEYEKLFFGSGTQLSVL.

CDR3 amino acids: CASSSGTGEGTDTQYF. CDR3 DNA: TGTGCCAGTAGTTCCGGGACAGGGGAAGGCACAGATACGCAGTATTTT. The chain uses TRBV19 and TRBJ2-3, with TRBD1 identical over 10 bases. Trimming removed 5 bases from V and 1 base from J; junction bases left unmatched: 6. CDR3 size: 16 residues. Germline V gene data show CDR1 as LNHDA and CDR2 as SQIVND (reference sequence).

J is TRBJ1-2 and V is TRBV19; the match to TRBD1 covers 9 bases. Germline V gene lookup returns CDR1 LNHDA and CDR2 SQIVND (reference sequence). V shed 10 bases, J shed 8 bases, and the junction held 11 bases outside the gene matches. CDR3 length equals 13 residues. CDR3 region: CATQYRDRDGYTF. The CDR3 nucleotides are TGTGCCACGCAATACCGGGACAGGGACGGCTACACCTTC.

This chain links TRBV6-2 or TRBV6-3 with TRBJ2-1; maybe TRBD1 (6 bases). Germline V gene lookup returns CDR1 MNHEY and CDR2 SVGEGT. The CDR3 is 13 residues long. Trimming pared 6 bases from V and 6 bases from J, leaving 12 bases between. CDR3 sequence: CASSRQQGNEQFF. DNA for the CDR3: TGTGCCAGCAGCCGCCAACAGGGCAATGAGCAGTTCTTC.

This clone is categorized as medium-sized. The V gene is TRBV27, the J gene TRBJ1-5; TRBD1 matches 7 bases. This CDR3 has 15 amino acids. V lost 3 bases, J lost 3 bases, and 5 bases stayed unmatched. The germline V gene encodes CDR1 MNHEY and CDR2 SMNVEV (reference sequence). The CDR3 spells CASSLGGQDNQPQHF. Here the CDR3 DNA reads TGTGCCAGCAGTTTGGGCGGACAGGACAATCAGCCCCAGCATTTT.

The chain has TRBV4-3 and TRBJ1-3; a possible D gene is TRBD1 (5 bases). CDR1 and CDR2 from the germline V gene are LGHNA and YSLEER. V lost 3 bases and J lost 4, with 16 bases in between. CDR3 size: 16 residues. CDR3 nucleotides: TGCGCCAGCAGCCAGCAAGCCGGGGGGAAAGGAAACACCATATATTTT. This sequence encodes CASSQQAGGKGNTIYF.

This clone has a single count. The chain links TRBV19 to TRBJ1-5, with D uncertain. Germline V gives CDR1 LNHDA, CDR2 SQIVND (reference sequence). The CDR3 contains 15 residues. V dropped 7 bases and J dropped 2 bases, with 15 bases sitting between them. As DNA, the CDR3 is TGTGCCAGTACCAATGGGAAGGGAGGCAATCAGCCCCAGCATTTT. Amino acids: CASTNGKGGNQPQHF.

The chain links TRBV6-2 or TRBV6-3 to TRBJ2-5, with 9 bases lining up with TRBD1. This CDR3 has 15 residues. V lost 2 bases and J lost 5; bases outside the gene matches: 6. From germline, CDR1 is MNHEY and CDR2 SVGEGT. DNA of the CDR3: TGTGCCAGCAGTTACGGGACAGGGCGGTACGAGACCCAGTACTTC. It yields the protein CASSYGTGRYETQYF.

The V call is TRBV5-1, the J call TRBJ2-5, with TRBD2 matching 12 bases. The CDR3 loop spans 15 amino acids. V was pared by 3 bases and J by 9 bases, with 9 bases of the junction left unmatched. The V gene's germline CDR1 is SGHRS and CDR2 YFSETQ. DNA of the CDR3: TGCGCCAGCAGCTGGACTAGCGGGGCCCAAACGGCCCAGTACTTC. This sequence encodes CASSWTSGAQTAQYF.

The chain joins TRBV9 to TRBJ1-6, with 8 bases that match TRBD1. Germline V gene lookup returns CDR1 SGDLS and CDR2 YYNGEE. The CDR3 extends over 14 amino acids. V was clipped by 4 bases and J by 6 bases; unmatched bases: 3. In nucleotides, the CDR3 is TGTGCCAGCAGCCCCCAGGGGGCTAATTCACCCCTCCACTTT. This sequence encodes CASSPQGANSPLHF.

The J gene is TRBJ1-1, the V gene TRBV5-1, with 7 bases identical to TRBD1. The CDR3 has 15 residues. V gave up 2 bases and J gave up 1 base; unmatched junction bases: 5. The germline V gene has CDR1 SGHRS and CDR2 YFSETQ. The chain's CDR3 is CASSFTGERNTEAFF. CDR3 nucleotide sequence: TGCGCCAGCAGCTTTACAGGGGAAAGGAACACTGAAGCTTTCTTT.

The chain recombines TRBV9 with TRBJ2-1; 11 bases are shared with TRBD2. The CDR3 has 15 amino acids. Germline CDR1 is SGDLS and CDR2 is YYNGEE. J gave up 4 bases and V 1 base, and 1 base lay outside the gene matches. The CDR3 region has the DNA TGTGCCAGCAGCGTATTAGCGGGGGGGTACAATGAGCAGTTCTTC. It translates to CASSVLAGGYNEQFF.

This chain uses TRBV5-4 with TRBJ1-2; 8 positions agree with TRBD1. The length of the CDR3 is 17 residues. V was pared by 0 bases and J by 0 bases, with 7 bases of the junction left unmatched. Germline loops: CDR1 SGHNT, CDR2 YYREEE (reference sequence). The CDR3 spells CASSLEGQDNPNYGYTF. The DNA of the CDR3 is TGTGCCAGCAGCTTGGAGGGACAGGACAATCCTAACTATGGCTACACCTTC. Supplemented by reference TRBV5-4 and TRBJ1-2, the full variable domain reads ETGVTQSPTHLIKTRGQQVTLRCSSQSGHNTVSWYQQALGQGPQFIFQYYREEENGRGNFPPRFSGLQFPNYSSELNVNALELDDSALYLCASSLEGQDNPNYGYTFGSGTRLTVV.

With regard to this clone: This CDR3 is also generated by other DNA sequences in the sample. The V gene is TRBV15, the J gene TRBJ1-1; D possibly corresponds to TRBD1 (5 bases). CDR3 size: 14 residues. CDR1 is LNHNV, CDR2 YYDKDF, per germline (reference sequence). V was trimmed by 1 base and J by 3 bases, leaving 9 bases between them. The CDR3, as DNA: TGTGCCACCAGCAGAGCCGGGGGGTACACTGAAGCTTTCTTT. It specifies CATSRAGGYTEAFF. The complete variable domain, with remaining parts taken from reference TRBV15 and TRBJ1-1, reads DAMVIQNPRYQVTQFGKPVTLSCSQTLNHNVMYWYQQKSSQAPKLLFHYYDKDFNNEADTPDNFQSRRPNTSFCFLDIRSPGLGDTAMYLCATSRAGGYTEAFFGQGTRLTVV.